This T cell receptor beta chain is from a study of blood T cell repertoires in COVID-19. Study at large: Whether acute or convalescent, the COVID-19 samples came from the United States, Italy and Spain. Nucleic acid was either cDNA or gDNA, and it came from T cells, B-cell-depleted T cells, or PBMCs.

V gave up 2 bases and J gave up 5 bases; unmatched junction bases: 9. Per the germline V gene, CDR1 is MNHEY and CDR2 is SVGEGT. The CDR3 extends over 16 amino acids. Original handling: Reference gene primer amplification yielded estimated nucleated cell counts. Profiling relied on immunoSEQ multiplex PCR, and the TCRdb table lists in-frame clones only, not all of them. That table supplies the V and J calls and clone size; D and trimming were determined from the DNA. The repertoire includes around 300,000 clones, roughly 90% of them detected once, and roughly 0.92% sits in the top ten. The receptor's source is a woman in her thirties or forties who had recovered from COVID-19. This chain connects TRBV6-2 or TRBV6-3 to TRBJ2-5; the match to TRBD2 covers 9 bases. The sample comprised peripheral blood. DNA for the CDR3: TGTGCCAGCAGTTACGGTCGGGTAGCGGGAGTGGAGACCCAGTACTTC. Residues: CASSYGRVAGVETQYF.